The present TCR beta chain was sequenced within a study of cytomegalovirus exposure and HLA in healthy donors. Study-wide background: Genotyping showed around 80% of over 350 donors falling in the Caucasian-associated ancestry cluster.

13 Jbeta primers and 60 Vbeta primers were used for the PCR. Generated by immunoSEQ multiplex PCR, the TCRdb table keeps only in-frame clones and is missing some. The sample has hundreds of thousands of clones, almost 85% seen once. CDR3 length: 14 amino acids. Trimming pared 7 bases from V and 4 bases from J, leaving 13 bases between. The germline V gene encodes CDR1 SEHNR and CDR2 FQNEAQ (reference sequence). Material: PBMCs. The receptor was derived from a woman aged 40 to 55 in good health and CMV-seronegative. The chain links TRBV7-9 to TRBJ2-2; possibly TRBD2 for D (6 bases). As DNA, the CDR3 is TGTGCCAGCATAATGCGGGGTAGCACCGGGGAGCTGTTTTTT. Amino acids: CASIMRGSTGELFF.